This TCR beta chain was identified during a study of cytotoxic CD8 clonotypes in ibrutinib-treated CLL. Overall study: Partial responses numbered around 24 and complete responses 2; after a median about 68 months, 14 stayed remitted and some twelve progressed. Samples had a mean of 255,043 productive templates and 94,082 productive rearrangements. Study conclusions and caveats: Public clonotypes were seen rarely and were contracted or stable on treatment.

Investigators sourced around 2 micrograms of genomic DNA from cryopreserved PBMCs for TCR beta libraries. TCRdb keeps only in-frame clones here, not all; method: immunoSEQ multiplex PCR. The sample carries about 25,000 clones, roughly 85% recorded once. In regard to this clone: Its antigen remains unidentified.

This receptor was taken from a human donor with chronic lymphocytic leukemia. The source material was PBMCs, sampled after 24 months of ibrutinib treatment.

CDR3: CASSPWGGFNYGYTF. The CDR3 DNA reads TGTGCCAGCAGCCCCTGGGGGGGTTTCAACTATGGCTACACCTTC. The V call is TRBV7-9, the J call TRBJ1-2, with D possibly being TRBD1 (5 bases). V gave up 5 bases and J gave up 2 bases, with 15 bases separating them. CDR1 and CDR2 (germline): SEHNR, FQNEAQ (reference sequence). This CDR3 has 15 residues.